The present entry profiles one T cell receptor beta chain with its context. Which antigen it targets is not known. No much larger clone exists at a distance of one base, and base qualities are not known. Unmatched junction bases come to 4, with V trimmed by 5 bases and J by 2 bases. For CDR1 and CDR2, the germline V gene lists SGHRS and YFSETQ. Including the terminal cysteine and phenylalanine, the CDR3 comprises 13 residues. Of the read, only the CDR3 DNA is kept; its 39 bases are in frame from base 1. The sample comes from a study of T cell changes during pregnancy in multiple sclerosis (dated by TCRdb to 2018 to 2020). The study in broad terms: In women with multiple sclerosis, the researchers looked at how the T cell repertoire shifted as pregnancy progressed.

Library preparation used the immunoSEQ multiplex PCR assay. TCRdb provides this immuneACCESS table in a form limited to in-frame rearrangements. Some clones are lacking; in checked studies, under half of them reflect an unresolved V gene, and why the rest are absent is not known. Counted in this sample were about 59,000 clones; around 92% of them appeared once. Jointly, the top ten make up roughly 2.3% of the sample. The rearrangement joined TRBV5-1 to TRBJ2-7, with 7 middle bases fitting TRBD2. The sequence derives from a female donor with multiple sclerosis, enrolled in a pregnancy study. Specimen: peripheral blood, collected in the first trimester of pregnancy. The sequenced DNA: TGCGCCAGCAGGCTAGCGGAGCCCTACGAGCAGTACTTC. It codes for CASRLAEPYEQYF.